This T cell receptor (beta chain) was retrieved from a study of blood T cells in healthy people across ages. Study-level points and caveats: Observed TCR beta diversity showed a strong correlation with the percentage of naive T cells as measured by flow cytometry. TCR beta diversity, measured per million T cells, fell in a roughly linear way with age.

Then a second PCR, running roughly 7 to 11 cycles, was carried out with a sample-barcoded 5' primer and a J-beta primer mix. Every molecule of cDNA carried a tag from a template-switch adaptor with 12 random nucleotides. TCRdb called the 5' RACE reads again in MiXCR, with one record for every CDR3 protein. The sample has more than 1.4 million distinct CDR3 sequences, 40% to 50% seen once; the top ten hold 7.9%. Note on this clonotype: Its target is unknown.

The sequence was collected from a woman aged 18-29 years in good health. Material: blood.

The CDR3 DNA reads TGTGCCAGCGCCCTCCGGGGCGGGGGGATCAATGAGCAGTTCTTC. Translated: CASALRGGGINEQFF. J is TRBJ2-1 and V is TRBV28, with 8 bases matching TRBD2. V was clipped by 8 bases and J by 6 bases; unmatched bases: 12. This CDR3 spans 15 amino acids. CDR1 and CDR2 (germline): MDHEN, SYDVKM.